Listed below are T cell receptor beta chains from one sample, sequenced in a study of blood T cell repertoires in COVID-19. Only in-frame clones appear in the TCRdb table, and some are missing; sequencing was by immunoSEQ multiplex PCR. The data show some 100,000 clones, with 86% seen just once and under 13% held by the top ten. Sequenced: peripheral blood. The receptor set was obtained from a man between 45 and 60 years old with acute or convalescent COVID-19. The CDR3 runs from the conserved cysteine through the conserved F or W. A D gene is named only where the DNA matches it firmly. Size values are once, few and many counts, or a class for expanded clones, and some rows have none.

>-|13|TRBJ1-2|-|TRBV27
TGTGCCAGCAGTTCCCAGTCTAACTATGGCTACACCTTC
CASSSQSNYGYTF
>TRBD1|15|TRBJ1-5|few|TRBV11-2
TGTGCCAGCAGCTTAGGGGACAGGGCGAATCAGCCCCAGCATTTT
CASSLGDRANQPQHF
>TRBD2|15|TRBJ2-5|-|TRBV5-1
TGCGCCAGCAGCTTTTCTCTAGCGGCCCAAGAGACCCAGTACTTC
CASSFSLAAQETQYF
>TRBD1|15|TRBJ2-7|-|TRBV25-1
TGTGCCAGCAGTGAACGTCCCGGGACAGGCTACGAGCAGTACTTC
CASSERPGTGYEQYF
>-|14|TRBJ2-7|-|TRBV3-1/TRBV3-2
TGTGCCAGCAGCCAAGGGACACTGACCTACGAGCAGTACTTC
CASSQGTLTYEQYF
>-|14|TRBJ2-1|-|TRBV19
TGTGCCAGTAAAGTGGGCCTGGGGGCCAATGAGCAGTTCTTC
CASKVGLGANEQFF
>-|15|TRBJ2-3|-|TRBV9
TGTGCCAGCAGCTCTCGGGGGGCTAGCACAGATACGCAGTATTTT
CASSSRGASTDTQYF
>-|13|TRBJ2-4|few|TRBV4-1
TGCGCCAGCAGCCTAGCAGGGGTAAACATTCAGTACTTC
CASSLAGVNIQYF
>-|14|TRBJ1-2|-|TRBV6-5
TGTGCCAGCAGTTACGGGGCGAGCCCCTATGGCTACACCTTC
CASSYGASPYGYTF
>-|13|TRBJ1-1|-|TRBV5-1
TGCGCCAGCAGCCCAGGGTGGTCCACTGAAGCTTTCTTT
CASSPGWSTEAFF
>TRBD1|15|TRBJ2-5|-|TRBV11-3
TGTGCCAGCAGCAGGAGAACAGGGGGAGTGGAGACCCAGTACTTC
CASSRRTGGVETQYF
>-|14|TRBJ2-2|few|TRBV21-1
TGTGCCAGCAGTCTAGAAGCGCCTACCGGGGAGCTGTTTTTT
CASSLEAPTGELFF
>TRBD2|16|TRBJ2-7|once|TRBV19
TGTGCCAGTAGTATAACTAGCGGGATATTTCCCTACGAGCAGTACTTC
CASSITSGIFPYEQYF
>-|13|TRBJ1-1|-|TRBV30
TGTGCCTGGACTGAGGGGGACGGCACTGAAGCTTTCTTT
CAWTEGDGTEAFF
>-|19|TRBJ2-5|-|TRBV10-2
TGCGCCAGCAGTGAGTTCTTGGCACCGGACAGACCCGAAGGGGAGACCCAGTACTTC
CASSEFLAPDRPEGETQYF
>-|13|TRBJ2-5|-|TRBV18
TGTGCCAGCTCAGCAGGGTTACAAGAGACCCAGTACTTC
CASSAGLQETQYF
>TRBD2|15|TRBJ2-7|-|TRBV5-6
TGTGCCAGCAGCAAGGGACTAGCGGGGCCCTACGAGCAGTACTTC
CASSKGLAGPYEQYF
>TRBD1|13|TRBJ2-7|-|TRBV2
TGTGCCAGCATAGAGGGACAGGGCTACGAGCAGTACTTC
CASIEGQGYEQYF
>-|16|TRBJ1-5|-|TRBV24-1
TGTGCCACCAGTGCAAACGGGCGCGGGAGCAATCAGCCCCAGCATTTT
CATSANGRGSNQPQHF
>-|13|TRBJ1-5|-|TRBV10-2
TGCGCCAGCAGTGAAAGGGAGTCCCAGCCCCAGCATTTT
CASSERESQPQHF